The sequence of this TCR beta chain was determined in a study of CD4 T cells in relation to SARS-CoV-2 and coronaviruses. Looking at the study overall: ViraFEST: approximately 10-day antigen culture of PBMCs, then TCR beta CDR3 sequencing. Negative control cultures got HIV-1 Nef peptides or no peptide. Study findings and constraints: SARS-CoV-2-driven expansion was significantly weaker in crossreactive than monoreactive clones. Each donor contributed either pre-pandemic or post-infection samples, not both.

Sequencing used immunoSEQ multiplex PCR; TCRdb keeps in-frame clones, though not all of them. The data hold roughly 29,000 clones, with around three quarters observed a single time. The unexposed donors gave CD4+ T cells in about 2011-2019, prior to COVID-19. Isolation of CD4+ T cells took place after less than 13 days in culture. In regard to this clone: Its target is not known.

V was cut by 4 bases and J by 5 bases, with 17 bases left in between. Looked up from germline, CDR1 is MNHEY and CDR2 is SVGAGI. The CDR3 spans 15 residues. The sample comprised CD4+ T cells from PBMCs, cultured in vitro. This sequence originates from a human donor in good health. The rearrangement uses TRBV6-5 and TRBJ1-2; D is undetermined. CDR3 sequence reads: CASSSPGRSTYGYTF. DNA of the CDR3: TGTGCCAGCAGTTCCCCCGGGAGGAGTACTTATGGCTACACCTTC.